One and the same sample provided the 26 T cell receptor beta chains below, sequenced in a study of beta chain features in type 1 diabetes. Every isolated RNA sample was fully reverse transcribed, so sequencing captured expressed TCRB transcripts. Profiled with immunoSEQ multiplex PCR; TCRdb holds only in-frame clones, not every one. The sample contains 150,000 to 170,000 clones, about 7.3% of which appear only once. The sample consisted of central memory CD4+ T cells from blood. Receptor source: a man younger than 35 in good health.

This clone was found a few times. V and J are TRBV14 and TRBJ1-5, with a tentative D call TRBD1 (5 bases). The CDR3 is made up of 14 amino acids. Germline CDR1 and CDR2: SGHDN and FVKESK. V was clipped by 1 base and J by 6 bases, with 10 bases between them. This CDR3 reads CASSQAGISQPQHF. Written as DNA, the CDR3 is TGTGCCAGCAGCCAAGCAGGGATCTCTCAGCCCCAGCATTTT.

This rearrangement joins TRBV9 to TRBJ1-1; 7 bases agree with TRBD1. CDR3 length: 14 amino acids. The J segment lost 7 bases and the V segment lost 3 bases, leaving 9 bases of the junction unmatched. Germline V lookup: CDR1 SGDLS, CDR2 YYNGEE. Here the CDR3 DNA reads TGTGCCAGCAGCGGATTCGGGACAGCCCATGAAGCTTTCTTT. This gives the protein CASSGFGTAHEAFF.

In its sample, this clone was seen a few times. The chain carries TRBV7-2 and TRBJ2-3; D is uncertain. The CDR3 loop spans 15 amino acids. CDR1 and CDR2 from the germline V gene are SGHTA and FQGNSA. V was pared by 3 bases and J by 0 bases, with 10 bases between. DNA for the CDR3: TGTGCCAGCAGCTTTCCCGAACAGAGCACAGATACGCAGTATTTT. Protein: CASSFPEQSTDTQYF.

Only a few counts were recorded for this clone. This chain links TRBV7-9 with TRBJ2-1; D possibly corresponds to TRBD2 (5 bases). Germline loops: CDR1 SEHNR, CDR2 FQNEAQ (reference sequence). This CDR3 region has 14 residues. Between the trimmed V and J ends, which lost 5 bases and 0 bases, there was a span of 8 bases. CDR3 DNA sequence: TGTGCCAGCAGCCTCACTAGCTCCTACAATGAGCAGTTCTTC. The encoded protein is CASSLTSSYNEQFF.

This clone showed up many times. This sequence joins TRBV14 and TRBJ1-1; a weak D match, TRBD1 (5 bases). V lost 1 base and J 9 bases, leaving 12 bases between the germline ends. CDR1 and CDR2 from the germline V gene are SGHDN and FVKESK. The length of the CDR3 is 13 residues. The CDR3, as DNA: TGTGCCAGCAGCCAAGCGGAGGGACGGAAAGCTTTCTTT. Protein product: CASSQAEGRKAFF.

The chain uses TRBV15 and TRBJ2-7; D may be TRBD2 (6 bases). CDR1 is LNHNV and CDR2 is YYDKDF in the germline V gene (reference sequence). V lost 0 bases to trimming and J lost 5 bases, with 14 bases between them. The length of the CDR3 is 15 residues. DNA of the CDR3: TGTGCCACCAGCAGAGAACTAGCTTTGTCGGACGAGCAGTACTTC. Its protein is CATSRELALSDEQYF.

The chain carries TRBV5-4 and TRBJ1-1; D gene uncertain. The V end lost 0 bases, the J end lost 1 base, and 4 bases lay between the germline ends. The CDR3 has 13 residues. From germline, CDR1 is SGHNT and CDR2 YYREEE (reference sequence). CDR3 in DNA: TGTGCCAGCAGCTTGGACTGGAACACTGAAGCTTTCTTT. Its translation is CASSLDWNTEAFF.

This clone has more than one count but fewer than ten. CDR3 nucleotide sequence: TGTGCCAGCAGTTACCCACCTAACACAGATACGCAGTATTTT. Protein product: CASSYPPNTDTQYF. The rearrangement joins TRBV6-6 to TRBJ2-3; D is unclear. The germline gives CDR1 MNHNY, CDR2 SVGAGI (reference sequence). Trimming shortened V by 2 bases and J by 2 bases, and 8 bases separated the two germline ends. The CDR3 covers 14 residues.

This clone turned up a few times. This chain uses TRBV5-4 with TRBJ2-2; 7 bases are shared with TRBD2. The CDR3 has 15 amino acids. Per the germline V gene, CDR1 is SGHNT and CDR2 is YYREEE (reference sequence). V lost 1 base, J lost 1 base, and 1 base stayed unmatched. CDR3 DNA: TGTGCCAGCAGCTTGTTAGCGGGGAACACCGGGGAGCTGTTTTTT. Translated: CASSLLAGNTGELFF.

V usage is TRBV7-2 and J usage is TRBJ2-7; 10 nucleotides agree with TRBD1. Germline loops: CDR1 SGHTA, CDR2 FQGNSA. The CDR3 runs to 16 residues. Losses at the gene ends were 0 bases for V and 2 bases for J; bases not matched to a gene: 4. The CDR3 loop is CASSLAGTGDPYEQYF. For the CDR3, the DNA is TGTGCCAGCAGCTTAGCTGGGACAGGGGACCCCTACGAGCAGTACTTC.

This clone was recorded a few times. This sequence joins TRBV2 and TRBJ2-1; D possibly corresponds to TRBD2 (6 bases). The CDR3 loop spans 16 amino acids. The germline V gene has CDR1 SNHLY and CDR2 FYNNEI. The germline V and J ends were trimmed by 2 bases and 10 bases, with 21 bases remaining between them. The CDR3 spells CASSERRGPPNREQFF. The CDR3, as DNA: TGTGCCAGCAGTGAACGGAGGGGTCCCCCCAACCGGGAGCAGTTCTTC.

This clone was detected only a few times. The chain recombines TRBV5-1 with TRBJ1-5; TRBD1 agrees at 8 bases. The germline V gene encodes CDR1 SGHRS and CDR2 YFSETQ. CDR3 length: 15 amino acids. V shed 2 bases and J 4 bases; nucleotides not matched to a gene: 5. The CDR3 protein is CASSLTGTGNQPQHF. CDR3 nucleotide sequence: TGCGCCAGCAGCTTAACCGGGACAGGAAATCAGCCCCAGCATTTT.

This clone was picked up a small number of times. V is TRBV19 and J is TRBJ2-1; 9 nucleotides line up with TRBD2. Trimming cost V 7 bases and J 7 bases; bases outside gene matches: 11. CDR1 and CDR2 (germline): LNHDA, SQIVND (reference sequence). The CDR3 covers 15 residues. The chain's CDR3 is CASIDSGRMGNEQFF. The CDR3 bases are TGTGCCAGTATCGACAGCGGGAGGATGGGGAATGAGCAGTTCTTC.

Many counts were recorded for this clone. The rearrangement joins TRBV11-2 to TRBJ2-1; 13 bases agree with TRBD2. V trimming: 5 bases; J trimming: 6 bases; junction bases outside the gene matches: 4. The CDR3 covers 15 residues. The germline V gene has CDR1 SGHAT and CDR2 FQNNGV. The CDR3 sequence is CASSPGLAGVNEQFF. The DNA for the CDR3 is TGTGCCAGCAGCCCAGGACTAGCGGGGGTCAATGAGCAGTTCTTC.

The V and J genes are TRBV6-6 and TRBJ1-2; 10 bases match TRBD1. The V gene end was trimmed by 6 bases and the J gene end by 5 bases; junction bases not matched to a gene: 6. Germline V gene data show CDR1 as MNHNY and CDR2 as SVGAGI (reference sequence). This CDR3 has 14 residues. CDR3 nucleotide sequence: TGTGCCAGCAGGTCCGGGACAGGGGCATATGGCTACACCTTC. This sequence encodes CASRSGTGAYGYTF.

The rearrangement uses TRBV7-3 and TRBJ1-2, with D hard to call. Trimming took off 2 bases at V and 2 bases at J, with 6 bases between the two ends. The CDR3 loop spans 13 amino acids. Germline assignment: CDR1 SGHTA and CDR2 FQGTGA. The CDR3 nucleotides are TGTGCCAGCAGCTTAGACGGGAACTATGGCTACACCTTC. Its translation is CASSLDGNYGYTF.

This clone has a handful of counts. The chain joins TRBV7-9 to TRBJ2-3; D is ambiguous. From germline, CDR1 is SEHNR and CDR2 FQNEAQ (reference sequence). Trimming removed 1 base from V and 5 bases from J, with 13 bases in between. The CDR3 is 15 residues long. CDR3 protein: CASSLGSSHVDTQYF. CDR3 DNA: TGTGCCAGCAGCTTAGGGAGTTCACACGTAGATACGCAGTATTTT.

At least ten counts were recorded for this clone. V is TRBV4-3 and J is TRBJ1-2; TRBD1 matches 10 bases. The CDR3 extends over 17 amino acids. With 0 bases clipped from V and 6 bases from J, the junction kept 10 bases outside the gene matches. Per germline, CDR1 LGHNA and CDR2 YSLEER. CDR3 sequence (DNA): TGCGCCAGCAGCCAAGAGCTCAATCGGGACAGGGGTCATGGCTACACCTTC. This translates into CASSQELNRDRGHGYTF.

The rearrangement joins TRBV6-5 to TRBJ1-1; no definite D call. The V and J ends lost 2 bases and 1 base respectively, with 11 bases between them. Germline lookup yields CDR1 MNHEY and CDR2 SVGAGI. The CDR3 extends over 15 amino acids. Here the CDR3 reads CASSYGEVANTEAFF. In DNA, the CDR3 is TGTGCCAGCAGTTACGGTGAGGTTGCGAACACTGAAGCTTTCTTT.

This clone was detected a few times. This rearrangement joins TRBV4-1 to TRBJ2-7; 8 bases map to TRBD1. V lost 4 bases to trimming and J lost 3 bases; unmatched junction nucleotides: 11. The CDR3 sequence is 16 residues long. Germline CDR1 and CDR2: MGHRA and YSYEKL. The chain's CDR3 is CASSPQFGQGHYEQYF. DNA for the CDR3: TGCGCCAGCAGCCCCCAATTCGGACAGGGCCACTACGAGCAGTACTTC.

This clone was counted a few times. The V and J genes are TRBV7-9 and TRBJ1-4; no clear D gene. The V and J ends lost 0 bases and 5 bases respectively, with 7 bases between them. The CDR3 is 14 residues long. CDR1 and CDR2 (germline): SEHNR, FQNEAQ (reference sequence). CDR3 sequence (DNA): TGTGCCAGCAGCTTAGCAGTACTAAATGAAAAACTGTTTTTT. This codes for CASSLAVLNEKLFF.

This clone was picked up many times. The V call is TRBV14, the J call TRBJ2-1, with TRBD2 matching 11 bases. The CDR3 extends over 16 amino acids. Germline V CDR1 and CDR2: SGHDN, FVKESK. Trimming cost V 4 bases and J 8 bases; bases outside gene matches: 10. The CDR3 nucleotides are TGTGCCAGCAGCCGACCGGGACTAGCGGTAAGCGATGAGCAGTTCTTC. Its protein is CASSRPGLAVSDEQFF.

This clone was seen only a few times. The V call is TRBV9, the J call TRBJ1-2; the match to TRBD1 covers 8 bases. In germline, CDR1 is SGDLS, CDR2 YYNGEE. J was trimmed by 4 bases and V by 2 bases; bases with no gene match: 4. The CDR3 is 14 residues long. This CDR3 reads CASSVGQVTYGYTF. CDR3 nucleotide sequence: TGTGCCAGCAGCGTGGGACAGGTGACCTATGGCTACACCTTC. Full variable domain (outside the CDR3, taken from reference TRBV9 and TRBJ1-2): DSGVTQTPKHLITATGQRVTLRCSPRSGDLSVYWYQQSLDQGLQFLIQYYNGEERAKGNILERFSAQQFPDLHSELNLSSLELGDSALYFCASSVGQVTYGYTFGSGTRLTVV.

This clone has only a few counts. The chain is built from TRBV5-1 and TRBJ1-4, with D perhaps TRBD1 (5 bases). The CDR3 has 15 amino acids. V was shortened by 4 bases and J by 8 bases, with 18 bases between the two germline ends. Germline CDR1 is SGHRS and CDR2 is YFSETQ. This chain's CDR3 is CASSLGPSEQEKLFF. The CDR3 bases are TGCGCCAGCAGCCTGGGACCTTCGGAGCAAGAAAAACTGTTTTTT.

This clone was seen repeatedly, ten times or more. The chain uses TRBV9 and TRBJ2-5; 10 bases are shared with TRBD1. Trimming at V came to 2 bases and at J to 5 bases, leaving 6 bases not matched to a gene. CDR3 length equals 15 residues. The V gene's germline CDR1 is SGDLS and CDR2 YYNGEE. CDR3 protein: CASSVGQGVWETQYF. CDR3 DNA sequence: TGTGCCAGCAGCGTCGGACAGGGGGTGTGGGAGACCCAGTACTTC.

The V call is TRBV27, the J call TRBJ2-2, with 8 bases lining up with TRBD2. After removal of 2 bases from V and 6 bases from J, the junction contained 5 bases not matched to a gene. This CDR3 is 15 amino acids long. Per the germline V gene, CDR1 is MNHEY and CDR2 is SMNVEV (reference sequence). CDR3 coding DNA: TGTGCCAGCAGTTTAAGAAGCGGGAGCTCCGGGGAGCTGTTTTTT. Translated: CASSLRSGSSGELFF.